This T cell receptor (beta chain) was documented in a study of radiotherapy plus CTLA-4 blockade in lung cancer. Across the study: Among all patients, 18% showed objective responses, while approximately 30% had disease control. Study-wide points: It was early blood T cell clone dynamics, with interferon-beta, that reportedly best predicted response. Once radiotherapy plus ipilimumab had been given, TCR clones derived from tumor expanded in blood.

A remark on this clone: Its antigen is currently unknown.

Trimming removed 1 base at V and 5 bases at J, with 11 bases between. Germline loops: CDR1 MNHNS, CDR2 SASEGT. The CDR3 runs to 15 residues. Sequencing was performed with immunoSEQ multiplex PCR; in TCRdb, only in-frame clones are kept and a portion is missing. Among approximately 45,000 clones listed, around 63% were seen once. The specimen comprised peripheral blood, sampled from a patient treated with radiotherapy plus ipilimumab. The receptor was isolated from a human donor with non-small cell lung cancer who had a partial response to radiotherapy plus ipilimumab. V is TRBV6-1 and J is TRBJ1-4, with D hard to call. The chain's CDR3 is CASSEGTIGNEKLFF. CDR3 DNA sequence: TGTGCCAGCAGTGAAGGGACTATCGGAAATGAAAAACTGTTTTTT.